Given below is one T cell receptor (beta chain) in context. This CDR3 has 15 amino acids. CDR1 is SGDLS, CDR2 YYNGEE, per germline. Deletions cut 0 bases from V and 1 base from J, with 7 bases between. This entry belongs to a study of blood T cell repertoires in COVID-19. Study-wide background: The samples span acute and convalescent COVID-19 from the United States, Italy and Spain. Sources were T cells, B-cell-depleted T cells, or PBMCs; the material itself was cDNA or gDNA.

Seattle participants joined during active infection and were tracked over time. Clones were read by immunoSEQ multiplex PCR, and TCRdb kept only the in-frame ones, dropping some. The sample lists approximately 40,000 clones, approximately 87% seen once, with around 3.7% in the top ten. The sequencing sample was made of peripheral blood. The source of this sequence is a man in his forties with COVID-19, enrolled during active disease. The V call is TRBV9, the J call TRBJ1-4; D unclear. The CDR3 coding sequence is TGTGCCAGCAGCGTAGTCGGAGGAACTAATGAAAAACTGTTTTTT. Amino acid sequence: CASSVVGGTNEKLFF.